This T cell receptor (beta chain) was documented in a study of T cell repertoires in ileal Crohn's disease. Repertoires were generated with immunoSEQ multiplex PCR, while TCRdb's copy carries only in-frame clones and drops some. Of more than 11,000 clones listed, about 73% are singletons. The germline CDR1 and CDR2 sequences are SNHLY and FYNNEI. Trimming took 5 bases from V and 5 from J; bases not matched to a gene: 4. This CDR3 comprises 15 residues. Sequencing was carried out using ileal tissue. This TCR came from an adult with Crohn's disease. V is TRBV2 and J is TRBJ1-5, with 12 bases that match TRBD1. The CDR3 here is CASSSGTGGYQPQHF. The DNA for the CDR3 is TGTGCCAGCAGTTCCGGGACAGGGGGCTATCAGCCCCAGCATTTT.